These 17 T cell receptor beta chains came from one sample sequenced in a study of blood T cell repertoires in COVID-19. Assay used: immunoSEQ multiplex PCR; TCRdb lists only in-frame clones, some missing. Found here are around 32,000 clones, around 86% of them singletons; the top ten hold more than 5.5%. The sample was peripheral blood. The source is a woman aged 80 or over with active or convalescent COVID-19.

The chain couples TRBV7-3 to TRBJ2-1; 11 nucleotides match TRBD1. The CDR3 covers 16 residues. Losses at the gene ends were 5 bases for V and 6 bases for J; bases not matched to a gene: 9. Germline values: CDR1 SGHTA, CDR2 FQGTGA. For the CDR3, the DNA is TGTGCCAGCAGCACCGGACAGGGGGCTGGTTCCAATGAGCAGTTCTTC. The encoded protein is CASSTGQGAGSNEQFF.

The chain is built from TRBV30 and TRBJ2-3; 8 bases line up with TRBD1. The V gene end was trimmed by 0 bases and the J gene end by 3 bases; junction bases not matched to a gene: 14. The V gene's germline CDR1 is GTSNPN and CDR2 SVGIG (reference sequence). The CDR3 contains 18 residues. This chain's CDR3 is CAWSVTSWLDRATDTQYF. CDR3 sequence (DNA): TGTGCCTGGAGTGTAACGTCCTGGTTGGACAGGGCAACAGATACGCAGTATTTT.

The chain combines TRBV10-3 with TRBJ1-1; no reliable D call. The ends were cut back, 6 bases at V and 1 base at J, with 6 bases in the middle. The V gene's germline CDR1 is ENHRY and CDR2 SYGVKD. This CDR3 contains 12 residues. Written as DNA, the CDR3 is TGTGCCATCAGCTTCGGGAACACTGAAGCTTTCTTT. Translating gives CAISFGNTEAFF.

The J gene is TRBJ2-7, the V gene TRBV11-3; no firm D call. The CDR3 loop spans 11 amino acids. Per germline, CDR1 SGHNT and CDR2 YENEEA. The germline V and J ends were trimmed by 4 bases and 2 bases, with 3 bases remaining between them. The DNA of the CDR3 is TGTGCCAGCAGCTCGGCCTACGAGCAGTACTTC. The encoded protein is CASSSAYEQYF.

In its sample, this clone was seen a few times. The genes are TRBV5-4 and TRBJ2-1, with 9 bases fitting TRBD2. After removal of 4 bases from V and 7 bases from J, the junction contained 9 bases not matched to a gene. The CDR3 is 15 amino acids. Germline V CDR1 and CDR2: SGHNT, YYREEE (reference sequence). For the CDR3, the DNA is TGTGCCAGCAGCCCTCCTAGCGGGAAGGAGAATGAGCAGTTCTTC. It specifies CASSPPSGKENEQFF.

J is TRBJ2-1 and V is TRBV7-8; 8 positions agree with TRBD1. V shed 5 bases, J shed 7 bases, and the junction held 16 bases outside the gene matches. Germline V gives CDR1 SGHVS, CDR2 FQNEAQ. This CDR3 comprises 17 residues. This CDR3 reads CASSPTGTGNRRNEQFF. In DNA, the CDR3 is TGTGCCAGCAGCCCAACAGGGACAGGAAATAGGAGGAATGAGCAGTTCTTC.

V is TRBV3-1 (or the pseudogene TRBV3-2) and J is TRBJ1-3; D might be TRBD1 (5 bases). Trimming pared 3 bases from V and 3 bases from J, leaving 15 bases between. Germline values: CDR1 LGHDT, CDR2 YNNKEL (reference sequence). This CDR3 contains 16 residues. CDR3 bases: TGTGCCAGCAGCCAGGCTATAGGGGCCCTTGGAAACACCATATATTTT. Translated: CASSQAIGALGNTIYF.

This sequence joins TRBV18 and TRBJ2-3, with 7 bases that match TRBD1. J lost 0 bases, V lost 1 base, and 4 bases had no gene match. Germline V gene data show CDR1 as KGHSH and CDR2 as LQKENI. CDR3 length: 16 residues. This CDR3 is CASSPRPGQSTDTQYF. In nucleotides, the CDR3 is TGTGCCAGCTCACCACGGCCGGGACAGAGCACAGATACGCAGTATTTT.

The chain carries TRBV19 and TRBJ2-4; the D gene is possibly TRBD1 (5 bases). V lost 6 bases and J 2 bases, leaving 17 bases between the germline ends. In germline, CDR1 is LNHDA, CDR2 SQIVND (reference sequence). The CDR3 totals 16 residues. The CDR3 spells CASSSWGVASKNIQYF. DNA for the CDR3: TGTGCCAGTAGCTCCTGGGGCGTTGCGTCCAAAAACATTCAGTACTTC.

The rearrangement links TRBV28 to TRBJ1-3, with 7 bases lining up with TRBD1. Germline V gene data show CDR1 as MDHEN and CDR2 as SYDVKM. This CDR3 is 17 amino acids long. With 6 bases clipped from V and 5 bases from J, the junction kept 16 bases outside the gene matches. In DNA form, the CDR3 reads TGTGCCAGCAGAGTGGGACAGCCAGGGAGTGGTAGAAACACCATATATTTT. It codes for CASRVGQPGSGRNTIYF.

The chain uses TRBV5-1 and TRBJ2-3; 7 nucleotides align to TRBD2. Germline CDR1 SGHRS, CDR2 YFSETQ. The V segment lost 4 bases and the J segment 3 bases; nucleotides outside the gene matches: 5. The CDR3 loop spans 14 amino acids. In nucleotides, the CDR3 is TGCGCCAGCAGCCGGGGAGGGGAAACAGATACGCAGTATTTT. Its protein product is CASSRGGETDTQYF.

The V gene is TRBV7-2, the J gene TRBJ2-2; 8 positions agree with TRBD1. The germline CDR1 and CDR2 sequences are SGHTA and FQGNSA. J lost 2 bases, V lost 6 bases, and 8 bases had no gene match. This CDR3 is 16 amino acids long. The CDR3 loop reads CASRLAGGPNTGELFF. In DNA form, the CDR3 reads TGTGCCAGCAGGCTCGCAGGGGGCCCAAACACCGGGGAGCTGTTTTTT.

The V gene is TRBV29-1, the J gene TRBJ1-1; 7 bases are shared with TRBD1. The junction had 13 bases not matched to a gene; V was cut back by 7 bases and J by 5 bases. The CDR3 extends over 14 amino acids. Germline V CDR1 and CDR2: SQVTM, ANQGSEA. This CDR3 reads CSARGLSGGTEAFF. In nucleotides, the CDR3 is TGCAGCGCTCGGGGACTCTCAGGGGGGACTGAAGCTTTCTTT. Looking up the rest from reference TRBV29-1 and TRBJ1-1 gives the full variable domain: SAVISQKPSRDICQRGTSLTIQCQVDSQVTMMFWYRQQPGQSLTLIATANQGSEATYESGFVIDKFPISRPNLTFSTLTVSNMSPEDSSIYLCSARGLSGGTEAFFGQGTRLTVV.

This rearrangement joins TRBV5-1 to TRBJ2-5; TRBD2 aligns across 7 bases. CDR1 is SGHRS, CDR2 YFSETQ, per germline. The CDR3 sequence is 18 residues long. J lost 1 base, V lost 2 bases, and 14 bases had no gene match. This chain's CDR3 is CASSFATSGGGLQETQYF. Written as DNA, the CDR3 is TGCGCCAGCAGCTTCGCGACCTCGGGAGGAGGGCTCCAAGAGACCCAGTACTTC.

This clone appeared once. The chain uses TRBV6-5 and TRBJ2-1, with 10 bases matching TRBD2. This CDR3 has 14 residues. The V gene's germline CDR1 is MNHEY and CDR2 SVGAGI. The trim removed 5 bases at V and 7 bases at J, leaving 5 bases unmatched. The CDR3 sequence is CASSPLTSGNEQFF. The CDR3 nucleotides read TGTGCCAGCAGTCCCTTGACTAGCGGGAATGAGCAGTTCTTC.

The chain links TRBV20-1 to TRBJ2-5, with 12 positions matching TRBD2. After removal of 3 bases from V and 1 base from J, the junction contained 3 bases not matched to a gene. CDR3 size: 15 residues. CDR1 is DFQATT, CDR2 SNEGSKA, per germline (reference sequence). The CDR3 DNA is TGCAGTGCTAGTGGGACTAGCGGGTTCCAAGAGACCCAGTACTTC. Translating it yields CSASGTSGFQETQYF.

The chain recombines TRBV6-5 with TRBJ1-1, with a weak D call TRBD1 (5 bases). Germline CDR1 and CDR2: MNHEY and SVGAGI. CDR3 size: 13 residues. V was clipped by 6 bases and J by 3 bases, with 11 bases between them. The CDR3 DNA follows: TGTGCCAGCAGCCTACGGGGGGACACTGAAGCTTTCTTT. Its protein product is CASSLRGDTEAFF.